This T cell receptor beta chain was identified during a study of PD-L1 blockade in urothelial cancer. Libraries were prepared by immunoSEQ multiplex PCR; TCRdb keeps only in-frame clonotypes and omits some of them. Seen here are 60,000 to 85,000 clones, around 87% observed once, and the top ten hold 4.5% to 7%. CDR3 size: 13 residues. CDR1 is MNHEY, CDR2 SMNVEV, per germline (reference sequence). Trimming shortened V by 5 bases and J by 2 bases, and 10 bases separated the two germline ends. The source material was PBMCs, sampled around atezolizumab (anti-PD-L1) treatment. This sequence originates from a woman in her seventies with urothelial cancer. The chain is built from TRBV27 and TRBJ2-7, with D perhaps matching TRBD2 (6 bases). The CDR3 DNA reads TGTGCCAGCAGTCCCTCGGGGGCCTACGAGCAGTACTTC. It encodes CASSPSGAYEQYF.